The next 17 T cell receptor beta chains were all read from a single sample in a study of T cells in Graves' hyperthyroidism and ophthalmopathy (dated by TCRdb to about 2019). Preparation of the library involved multiplex PCR. Sequenced on an Illumina HiSeq 2000. The TCR beta CDR3 regions were amplified from the RNA transcripts. A first-round RT-PCR of the TCR CDR3 used the HTBI primer set with the Qiagen OneStep RT-PCR kit. TCRdb trimmed public reads at Q25 via fastp, called clones via MiXCR and kept in-frame beta chains. One record per CDR3 amino acid sequence lists the most common genes and DNA. The sample table contains around 200,000 distinct CDR3 sequences; only one count was recorded for approximately 20% of them. The top ten clonotypes cover over 35% of the sample. Sequencing was carried out using blood. All receptors come from a man aged 40-55 years with Graves' hyperthyroidism.

This clonotype was detected ten times or more. The CDR3 spells CASSQVGGGGDEQYF. CDR3 in DNA: TGTGCCAGCAGCCAAGTAGGAGGGGGGGGCGACGAGCAGTACTTC. This sequence joins TRBV14 and TRBJ2-7, with D tentatively TRBD2 (7 bases). Trimming pared 1 base from V and 5 bases from J, leaving 15 bases between. The CDR3 sequence is 15 residues long. Germline assignment: CDR1 SGHDN and CDR2 FVKESK.

The sample holds many counts of this clonotype. The J gene is TRBJ1-2, the V gene TRBV6-1; the D is unclear. This CDR3 region has 14 residues. Trimming took 7 bases from V and 4 from J, leaving 16 bases between them. In germline, CDR1 is MNHNS, CDR2 SASEGT. The DNA for the CDR3 is TGTGCCAGCACCACACAAGTCACGGGCTATGGCTACACCTTC. Translation: CASTTQVTGYGYTF.

This clonotype was observed many times. The V call is TRBV7-3, the J call TRBJ1-2; D uncertain. Germline assignment: CDR1 SGHTA and CDR2 FQGTGA. The CDR3 spans 13 residues. Trimming stripped 3 bases from V and 2 bases from J, with 7 bases between. The CDR3 region is CASSFQQNYGYTF. The CDR3 coding sequence is TGTGCCAGCAGCTTTCAACAGAACTATGGCTACACCTTC.

This clonotype appeared a few times. V and J are TRBV20-1 and TRBJ2-3, with a weak D call TRBD2 (5 bases). The CDR3 is 15 residues long. CDR1 DFQATT and CDR2 SNEGSKA come from the germline V gene (reference sequence). V was pared by 0 bases and J by 5 bases, with 15 bases between. The CDR3 sequence: CSARDPLGQGDTQYF. The CDR3 DNA reads TGCAGTGCTAGAGATCCACTAGGCCAAGGAGATACGCAGTATTTT.

With respect to this clonotype: This clone may be a read error of a much larger clone one base away. J is TRBJ2-5 and V is TRBV12-3 or TRBV12-4; TRBD1 matches 9 bases. CDR3 length: 14 residues. V lost 6 bases, J lost 7 bases, and 9 bases stayed unmatched. CDR3 in DNA: TGTGCCAGCAGGCCGGGACAGGGAGTGGGGACCCAGTACTTC. Translating gives CASRPGQGVGTQYF.

This clonotype was seen repeatedly, ten times or more. The chain has TRBV24-1 and TRBJ1-2, with D possibly TRBD1 on 5 matching bases. Trimming took off 3 bases at V and 2 bases at J, with 9 bases between the two ends. In germline, CDR1 is KGHDR, CDR2 SFDVKD. The CDR3 covers 14 residues. The CDR3 DNA sequence: TGTGCCACCAGTGATCCTGGGACGAACTATGGCTACACCTTC. Translating it yields CATSDPGTNYGYTF.

The chain combines TRBV7-9 with TRBJ1-2; D not certain. CDR1 is SEHNR, CDR2 FQNEAQ, per germline (reference sequence). CDR3 length equals 13 residues. Deletions cut 5 bases from V and 5 bases from J, with 12 bases between. CDR3: CASSPEVLYGYTF. The CDR3 DNA reads TGTGCCAGCAGCCCGGAAGTCCTTTATGGCTACACCTTC. Variable domain in full (rest from reference TRBV7-9 and TRBJ1-2): DTGVSQNPRHKITKRGQNVTFRCDPISEHNRLYWYRQTLGQGPEFLTYFQNEAQLEKSRLLSDRFSAERPKGSFSTLEIQRTEQGDSAMYLCASSPEVLYGYTFGSGTRLTVV.

This clonotype appeared a few times. The chain couples TRBV10-3 to TRBJ2-5; D is unclear. The CDR3 extends over 14 amino acids. V was pared by 0 bases and J by 0 bases, with 5 bases between. Germline V gene data show CDR1 as ENHRY and CDR2 as SYGVKD. The CDR3 DNA reads TGTGCCATCAGTGAGTCTAGGTACCAAGAGACCCAGTACTTC. Protein product: CAISESRYQETQYF.

This clonotype was observed at least ten times. The chain uses TRBV9 and TRBJ2-2, with 10 bases aligning to TRBD2. Per germline, CDR1 SGDLS and CDR2 YYNGEE. CDR3 length equals 16 residues. The trim removed 4 bases at V and 1 base at J, leaving 4 bases unmatched. CDR3 amino acids: CASSLRTSGNTGELFF. The CDR3 DNA reads TGTGCCAGCAGCCTTCGGACTAGCGGGAACACCGGGGAGCTGTTTTTT. The full variable domain, with the rest looked up from reference TRBV9 and TRBJ2-2, is DSGVTQTPKHLITATGQRVTLRCSPRSGDLSVYWYQQSLDQGLQFLIQYYNGEERAKGNILERFSAQQFPDLHSELNLSSLELGDSALYFCASSLRTSGNTGELFFGEGSRLTVL.

This clonotype was seen ten or more times. The chain employs TRBV7-2 and TRBJ1-1; TRBD1 is a possible D gene (5 bases). V dropped 5 bases and J dropped 1 base, with 17 bases sitting between them. Germline V gives CDR1 SGHTA, CDR2 FQGNSA. The CDR3 consists of 16 residues. The CDR3 DNA follows: TGTGCCAGCAGCCCCATCTTCAGGGCTCCGAACACTGAAGCTTTCTTT. This sequence encodes CASSPIFRAPNTEAFF. Full variable domain (rest looked up from reference TRBV7-2 and TRBJ1-1): GAGVSQSPSNKVTEKGKDVELRCDPISGHTALYWYRQSLGQGLEFLIYFQGNSAPDKSGLPSDRFSAERTGGSVSTLTIQRTQQEDSAVYLCASSPIFRAPNTEAFFGQGTRLTVV.

This clonotype has ten or more counts. This chain connects TRBV6-2 or TRBV6-3 to TRBJ2-2; 7 bases fit TRBD1. The germline V gene has CDR1 MNHEY and CDR2 SVGEGT. The CDR3 has 15 residues. Trimming took 11 bases from V and 2 from J; bases not matched to a gene: 11. In DNA, the CDR3 is TGTGCCGGTAAACGACAGGGATCAAACACCGGGGAGCTGTTTTTT. Amino acid sequence: CAGKRQGSNTGELFF.

This chain uses TRBV10-3 with TRBJ2-6; 8 bases map to TRBD1. The CDR3 has 14 residues. In germline, CDR1 is ENHRY, CDR2 SYGVKD. V lost 10 bases and J lost 2; bases outside the gene matches: 4. CDR3 nucleotides: TGTGCCACCTACAGGGGGACTGGGGCCAACGTCCTGACTTTC. Amino acid sequence: CATYRGTGANVLTF.

The chain couples TRBV19 to TRBJ1-1; tentative D call: TRBD1 (5 bases). This CDR3 is built from 15 residues. The germline V and J ends were trimmed by 3 bases and 1 base, with 12 bases remaining between them. The germline V gene has CDR1 LNHDA and CDR2 SQIVND (reference sequence). CDR3 sequence (DNA): TGTGCCAGTAGTATTTCGGGGCAGTCGAACACTGAAGCTTTCTTT. Its protein is CASSISGQSNTEAFF.

This clonotype showed up many times. The chain links TRBV2 to TRBJ2-7; D remains ambiguous. V was cut by 3 bases and J by 3 bases, with 0 bases left in between. Germline CDR1 reads SNHLY; CDR2 reads FYNNEI. CDR3 length: 10 amino acids. The CDR3 sequence: CASSDYEQYF. The CDR3 DNA is TGTGCCAGCAGTGACTACGAGCAGTACTTC.

The chain joins TRBV19 to TRBJ1-2; 9 bases are a match to TRBD1. The V gene's germline CDR1 is LNHDA and CDR2 SQIVND (reference sequence). Losses at the gene ends were 6 bases for V and 7 bases for J; bases not matched to a gene: 12. The CDR3 runs 15 residues. Here the CDR3 reads CASRKGQGNFGGYTF. The CDR3 DNA follows: TGTGCCAGTAGAAAAGGACAGGGGAATTTCGGTGGCTACACCTTC.

This clonotype was seen many times. The V gene is TRBV7-6, the J gene TRBJ1-6; a weak D match, TRBD1 (5 bases). CDR3 length equals 15 residues. The germline gives CDR1 SGHVS, CDR2 FNYEAQ. V was shortened by 0 bases and J by 6 bases, with 9 bases between the two germline ends. The CDR3 spells CASSLAGLLNSPLHF. The DNA of the CDR3 is TGTGCCAGCAGCTTAGCGGGGCTGCTTAATTCACCCCTCCACTTT.

This clonotype came up many times. This chain links TRBV28 with TRBJ1-1; the match to TRBD1 covers 9 bases. Germline values: CDR1 MDHEN, CDR2 SYDVKM. Germline trimming cut 6 bases from V and 2 bases from J; bases unmatched to any gene: 4. The CDR3 contains 14 residues. The CDR3 coding sequence is TGTGCCAGCAGCCAGACAGGGGGAAACACTGAAGCTTTCTTT. Translation gives CASSQTGGNTEAFF.